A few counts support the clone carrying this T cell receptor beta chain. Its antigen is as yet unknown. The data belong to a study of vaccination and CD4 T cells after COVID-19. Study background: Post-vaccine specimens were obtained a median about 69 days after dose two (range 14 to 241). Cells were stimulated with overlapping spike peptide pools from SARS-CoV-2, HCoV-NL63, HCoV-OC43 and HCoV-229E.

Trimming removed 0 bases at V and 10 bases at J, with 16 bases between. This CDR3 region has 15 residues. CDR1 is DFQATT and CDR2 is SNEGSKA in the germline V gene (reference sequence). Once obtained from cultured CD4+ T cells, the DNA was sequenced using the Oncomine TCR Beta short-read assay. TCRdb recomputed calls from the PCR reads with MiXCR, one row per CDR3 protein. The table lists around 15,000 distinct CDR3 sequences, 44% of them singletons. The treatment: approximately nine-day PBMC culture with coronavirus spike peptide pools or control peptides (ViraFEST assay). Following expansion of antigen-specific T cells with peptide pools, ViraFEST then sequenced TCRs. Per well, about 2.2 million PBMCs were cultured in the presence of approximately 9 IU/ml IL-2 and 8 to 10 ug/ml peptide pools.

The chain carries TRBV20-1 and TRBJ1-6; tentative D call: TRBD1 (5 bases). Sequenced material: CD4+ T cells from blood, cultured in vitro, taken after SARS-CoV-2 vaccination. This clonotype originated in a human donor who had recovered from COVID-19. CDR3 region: CSARDPGRPPSPLHF. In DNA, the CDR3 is TGCAGTGCTAGAGATCCGGGGCGTCCCCCCTCACCCCTCCACTTT.